The 17 T cell receptor beta chains given below trace back to one sample, sequenced in a study of blood T cell repertoires in COVID-19. The repertoire was sequenced with immunoSEQ multiplex PCR; TCRdb's copy has only in-frame clones and lacks some. The table lists just over 95,000 clones, 90% of them singletons, with less than 2% in the top ten. The specimen was peripheral blood. These receptors originate from a man in his sixties with acute or convalescent COVID-19.

The sample holds one count of this clone. The chain combines TRBV5-1 with TRBJ1-6; 10 bases align to TRBD1. This CDR3 is built from 19 residues. Germline-derived CDR1 and CDR2 are SGHRS and YFSETQ. Unmatched junction bases numbered 7, after V lost 0 bases and J lost 1 base. The CDR3 region has the DNA TGCGCCAGCAGCTTGGCCGGGACAGGGGCCCAATCCTATAATTCACCCCTCCACTTT. This translates into CASSLAGTGAQSYNSPLHF.

The rearrangement links TRBV7-2 to TRBJ1-1; 10 nucleotides agree with TRBD1. Germline loops: CDR1 SGHTA, CDR2 FQGNSA. J gave up 7 bases and V 0 bases, and 5 bases lay outside the gene matches. The CDR3 is made up of 15 amino acids. CDR3 coding DNA: TGTGCCAGCAGCTTAGCGGTGGGACAGGGGCATGAAGCTTTCTTT. This gives the protein CASSLAVGQGHEAFF.

The chain joins TRBV19 to TRBJ1-2; unclear D gene. This CDR3 has 13 residues. Trimming pared 10 bases from V and 4 bases from J, leaving 16 bases between. Looked up from germline, CDR1 is LNHDA and CDR2 is SQIVND (reference sequence). The CDR3 DNA reads as TGTGCCACCTCAATCCAAAGCGGCTATGGCTACACCTTC. Translated: CATSIQSGYGYTF.

The J gene is TRBJ1-1, the V gene TRBV10-2; D may be TRBD1 (5 bases). CDR3 size: 14 residues. Germline CDR1 reads WSHSY; CDR2 reads SAAADI. V was shortened by 4 bases and J by 6 bases, with 15 bases between the two germline ends. The CDR3, as DNA: TGCGCCAGCAGTGGTGGGGCGGCTGAATCTGAAGCTTTCTTT. It specifies CASSGGAAESEAFF.

V gene TRBV5-1 combines with J gene TRBJ2-5; tentative D call: TRBD1 (5 bases). The CDR3 contains 15 residues. The V end was cut by 0 bases, the J end by 4 bases, with 13 bases between. CDR1 is SGHRS and CDR2 is YFSETQ in the germline V gene. The CDR3 bases are TGCGCCAGCAGCTTGGTCCAGGGTTTGGTAGAGACCCAGTACTTC. It encodes CASSLVQGLVETQYF.

The chain has TRBV5-1 and TRBJ1-1, with 9 bases matching TRBD1. There are 15 residues in the CDR3. Looked up from germline, CDR1 is SGHRS and CDR2 is YFSETQ. V lost 4 bases to trimming and J lost 1 base; unmatched junction nucleotides: 5. CDR3 DNA sequence: TGCGCCAGCAGCCCAAGGGACAGGGAGAACACTGAAGCTTTCTTT. Its translation: CASSPRDRENTEAFF.

The chain recombines TRBV5-4 with TRBJ1-2; the D is unclear. CDR3 length: 13 residues. Per germline, CDR1 SGHNT and CDR2 YYREEE (reference sequence). The ends were cut back, 4 bases at V and 6 bases at J, with 13 bases in the middle. The CDR3 sequence is CASSAVAEHGYTF. The CDR3 DNA is TGTGCCAGCAGCGCTGTAGCGGAGCATGGCTACACCTTC.

This clone has a single count. V gene TRBV9 combines with J gene TRBJ1-1; D uncertain. V dropped 1 base and J dropped 7 bases, with 14 bases sitting between them. The germline gives CDR1 SGDLS, CDR2 YYNGEE. CDR3 length: 14 amino acids. CDR3 in amino acids: CASSVSADWNEAFF. CDR3 in DNA: TGTGCCAGCAGCGTATCCGCAGACTGGAATGAAGCTTTCTTT.

The chain employs TRBV2 and TRBJ2-1; 8 bases align to TRBD2. The CDR3 contains 15 residues. Looked up from germline, CDR1 is SNHLY and CDR2 is FYNNEI. V lost 4 bases to trimming and J lost 1 base; unmatched junction nucleotides: 3. The DNA for the CDR3 is TGTGCCAGCAGTGGGGGACTAGTATCCTACAATGAGCAGTTCTTC. Translating it yields CASSGGLVSYNEQFF.

The chain joins TRBV5-4 to TRBJ1-4; a possible D gene is TRBD1 (5 bases). This CDR3 region has 16 residues. Germline CDR1 SGHNT, CDR2 YYREEE (reference sequence). The V end lost 0 bases, the J end lost 6 bases, and 15 bases lay between the germline ends. The chain's CDR3 is CASSLGGISGDEKLFF. DNA of the CDR3: TGTGCCAGCAGCTTGGGGGGCATAAGTGGGGATGAAAAACTGTTTTTT.

This chain connects TRBV7-2 to TRBJ1-1, with TRBD1 matching over 9 bases. The CDR3 sequence is 16 residues long. V dropped 6 bases and J dropped 4; count of bases not matched to a gene: 12. The germline gives CDR1 SGHTA, CDR2 FQGNSA. The CDR3 reads CASSTLTGGASTEAFF. The DNA of the CDR3 is TGTGCCAGCAGTACCCTCACAGGGGGCGCAAGCACTGAAGCTTTCTTT.

The V call is TRBV6-5, the J call TRBJ1-4, with unresolved D. The CDR3 runs to 15 residues. Germline CDR1 and CDR2: MNHEY and SVGAGI. Trimming pared 2 bases from V and 4 bases from J, leaving 11 bases between. The CDR3 bases are TGTGCCAGCAGTTACGAGGGTAATGGTAATGAAAAACTGTTTTTT. Translation: CASSYEGNGNEKLFF.

The chain joins TRBV5-8 to TRBJ2-3; TRBD2 might be the D (6 bases). Germline V CDR1 and CDR2: SGHTS, YDEGEE. With 7 bases removed from V and 2 bases from J, the gap between germline ends came to 17 bases. The length of the CDR3 is 15 residues. The DNA for the CDR3 is TGTGCCAGCTACCGAAGGGAGGCTCTCACAGATACGCAGTATTTT. Its protein product is CASYRREALTDTQYF. The full variable domain, in which reference TRBV5-8 and TRBJ2-3 provide the parts outside the CDR3, is EAGVTQSPTHLIKTRGQQATLRCSPISGHTSVYWYQQALGLGLQFLLWYDEGEERNRGNFPPRFSGRQFPNYSSELNVNALELEDSALYLCASYRREALTDTQYFGPGTRLTVL.

The chain couples TRBV5-1 to TRBJ1-2; TRBD1 might be the D (5 bases). This CDR3 contains 15 residues. CDR1 and CDR2 (germline): SGHRS, YFSETQ. With 2 bases removed from V and 8 bases from J, the gap between germline ends came to 19 bases. The chain's CDR3 is CASSLSAGTLRGYTF. CDR3 DNA: TGCGCCAGCAGCTTAAGCGCGGGGACCCTAAGGGGCTACACCTTC.

The V gene is TRBV27, the J gene TRBJ2-7, with 9 bases matching TRBD1. Germline trimming cut 8 bases from V and 5 bases from J; bases unmatched to any gene: 13. Germline V CDR1 and CDR2: MNHEY, SMNVEV (reference sequence). The CDR3 runs 15 residues. CDR3 nucleotides: TGTGCCAGCCGATCCGCCGGGACAGGGTCAGACGAGCAGTACGTC. As protein: CASRSAGTGSDEQYV.

The chain links TRBV3-1 (or the pseudogene TRBV3-2) to TRBJ1-5; D is unclear. V shed 5 bases and J shed 0 bases, with 8 bases lying between them. CDR1 and CDR2 from the germline V gene are LGHDT and YNNKEL (reference sequence). This CDR3 has 14 residues. Here the CDR3 DNA reads TGTGCCAGCAGCTTACACGATAGCAATCAGCCCCAGCATTTT. Encoded protein: CASSLHDSNQPQHF.

CDR3 loop: CASSQTGGYTEAFF. Here the CDR3 DNA reads TGTGCCAGTAGTCAGACAGGGGGTTACACTGAAGCTTTCTTT. This chain links TRBV19 with TRBJ1-1; 9 bases align to TRBD1. V was clipped by 5 bases and J by 3 bases; unmatched bases: 4. Germline V gene sequence: CDR1 LNHDA, CDR2 SQIVND (reference sequence). There are 14 residues in the CDR3.